The entry below describes one TCR beta chain. Its antigen remains unidentified. Purified naive CD4+ T cells were depleted of CD25+ Tregs. J lost 4 bases, V lost 3 bases, and 6 bases had no gene match. CDR3 length equals 15 residues. Germline values: CDR1 SGHTA, CDR2 FQGNSA. Study conclusions and caveats: Whole repertoires were not studied in the larger cohort, only one V-J beta rearrangement. Tumor memory CD4+ T cell TCR gene usage clustered with blood and lymph node memory CD4+ cells and lymph node naive CD4+ cells.

After constant-region reverse-primer amplification, full-length variable regions underwent semi-nested PCR with Nested Universal Primer A. TCRdb passed the 5' RACE reads through MiXCR, listing each CDR3 protein once. Of 53,000 or so distinct CDR3 sequences listed, approximately 23% are singletons. The sequence derives from a female donor with breast cancer. Sequencing input: tumor-infiltrating naive CD4+ T cells sorted from the breast tumor. Stated subset: naive CD4+ T cells, CD4+CD45RA+CD25-. The V and J genes are TRBV7-2 and TRBJ1-5, with TRBD1 matching over 7 bases. The CDR3 sequence: CASSFIGDRNQPQHF. The DNA of the CDR3 is TGTGCCAGCAGCTTTATCGGGGACAGAAATCAGCCCCAGCATTTT. Full variable domain (rest looked up from reference TRBV7-2 and TRBJ1-5): GAGVSQSPSNKVTEKGKDVELRCDPISGHTALYWYRQSLGQGLEFLIYFQGNSAPDKSGLPSDRFSAERTGGSVSTLTIQRTQQEDSAVYLCASSFIGDRNQPQHFGDGTRLSIL.